The 6 T cell receptor beta chains reported below all come from one sample, sequenced in a study of long-term antiretroviral therapy in people with HIV. A v3.0 immunoSEQ assay was performed at survey level. Data came from immunoSEQ multiplex PCR; TCRdb stores just in-frame clones and leaves some out. The profile shows some 23,000 clones, under 85% of them singletons. Sequencing was performed on unsorted PBMCs, taken 1.1 years before starting antiretroviral therapy. Receptor source: a woman between 40 and 55 years old with HIV.

This sequence joins TRBV6-6 and TRBJ1-2; TRBD1 matches at 11 bases. J gave up 8 bases and V 6 bases, and 8 bases lay outside the gene matches. Per the germline V gene, CDR1 is MNHNY and CDR2 is SVGAGI (reference sequence). The CDR3 sequence is 14 residues long. As DNA, the CDR3 is TGTGCCAGCAGCTACGGACAGGGGGCGCGGGGCTACACCTTC. This sequence encodes CASSYGQGARGYTF.

In its sample, this clone was seen a few times. V and J are TRBV6-5 and TRBJ2-1; no firm D call. V dropped 5 bases and J dropped 4 bases, with 9 bases sitting between them. Germline CDR1 is MNHEY and CDR2 is SVGAGI. CDR3 length: 13 residues. The CDR3 DNA sequence: TGTGCCAGCAGTCCTGGCCCTTACAATGAGCAGTTCTTC. It encodes CASSPGPYNEQFF.

The rearrangement links TRBV27 to TRBJ1-1; no clear D gene. The CDR3 has 14 residues. V lost 0 bases and J lost 0, with 5 bases in between. Germline V CDR1 and CDR2: MNHEY, SMNVEV (reference sequence). The chain's CDR3 is CASSLSWVNTEAFF. The CDR3 nucleotides read TGTGCCAGCAGTTTATCGTGGGTGAACACTGAAGCTTTCTTT.

The chain employs TRBV10-3 and TRBJ2-5; 11 bases match TRBD2. The CDR3 is 16 residues long. The germline V gene has CDR1 ENHRY and CDR2 SYGVKD. Trimming at V came to 3 bases and at J to 2 bases, leaving 5 bases not matched to a gene. CDR3 coding DNA: TGTGCCATCAGTGACTCGGGACTAGCGGCGCAAGAGACCCAGTACTTC. It encodes CAISDSGLAAQETQYF.

DNA for the CDR3: TGTGCCAGCAGCACACAAGCGGGGGCCCCCTACAATGAGCAGTTCTTC. Translated, it gives CASSTQAGAPYNEQFF. The rearrangement uses TRBV13 and TRBJ2-1; 8 nucleotides agree with TRBD2. Germline loops: CDR1 PRHDT, CDR2 FYEKMQ (reference sequence). This CDR3 contains 16 residues. The V gene end was trimmed by 5 bases and the J gene end by 2 bases; junction bases not matched to a gene: 8.

The V and J genes are TRBV5-6 and TRBJ2-7; 10 positions agree with TRBD2. This CDR3 comprises 15 residues. Germline lookup yields CDR1 SGHDT and CDR2 YYEEEE. The ends lost 0 bases at V and 4 bases at J; junction bases unmatched: 4. The CDR3 loop is CASSLGGTSDYEQYF. The CDR3 DNA reads TGTGCCAGCAGCTTGGGCGGGACTAGCGATTACGAGCAGTACTTC.